This T cell receptor (beta chain) is drawn from a study of cytomegalovirus exposure and HLA in healthy donors (dated by TCRdb to about 2017). Turning to the overall study: An earlier analysis of approximately 550 of the donors reported approximately 290 Gb of sequence data and some 100 million unique TCR beta sequences from 150 million to 200 million T cells. In a later analysis, previously published TCR beta repertoires from fewer than 750 donors were re-analyzed and high-resolution HLA genotyping was added so that TCR occurrence patterns could be studied. All discovery cohort repertoires had been generated on a single sequencing platform. To decide whether each TCR beta V gene segment behaved as functional or pseudogenic, an earlier analysis of 587 of the donors relied on high-throughput TCR beta sequencing. Donor age, sex, ethnicity and CMV serostatus were collected together with the repertoire data. Rather than using new phenotypic data, the later analysis identified candidate immune exposures from TCR beta sequences and from how often those sequences occurred across donors. A later genetic analysis took genome-wide SNP genotypes for about three fifths of the 666 donors and used that subset as a discovery cohort. Typing coverage differed by locus: A, B, C, DRB1 and DQB1 were typed in roughly 629-630 donors, DQA1 in about 500, DPA1 in over 600, and DPB1 in 400 to 480. Because of strong linkage in the cohort, five DR-DQ haplotypes were treated as single units for association and clustering. The study combined high-throughput TCR immunosequencing, statistical association of individual TCRs with disease status, and machine learning to predict cytomegalovirus infection status. A separate validation cohort of roughly 130 different subjects was used in addition to the roughly 620-subject first cohort. The T cell repertoires of 666 subjects were profiled by immunosequencing and related to cytomegalovirus serostatus. The aim of the study was to test whether cataloging public T cell receptors could identify signatures of past pathogen exposure. Among the roughly 400 genotyped donors, around 81% belonged to the genetic ancestry cluster associated with self-reported Caucasian donors. HLA typing included class I and class II loci at four-digit resolution. Across some 400 genotyped donors of the cohort, an average of roughly 250,000 unique TCR beta nucleotide sequences per donor were sequenced, and roughly 20% of those sequences were non-productive. An early release covering roughly 580 HLA-typed donors comprised roughly 300 gigabases of sequencing data and 85 million or so unique TCR sequences. Broader findings and caveats from the paper: A later genetic analysis associated a missense DCLRE1C variant with V-gene and J-gene trimming of TCR beta chains, and an independent cohort replicated the association. Sequencing depth was assumed to be roughly uniform across donors in the presence/absence analyses, though that assumption may not hold. Because some donors lacked HLA typing at each locus, the association tests relied only on the typed subset. In a later analysis, most CMV-associated TCR beta chains were found to appear HLA-restricted, with HLA associations seemingly driven largely by CMV exposure. The authors suggested that the approach could potentially be extended to other disease states and immunological phenotypes. The study gave a list of 150 to 200 TCR beta chains associated with cytomegalovirus. While some public TCRs were present in many individuals, most TCR sequences turned up only very rarely across donors. This cohort had only TCR beta chains sequenced, and the lack of alpha or paired-chain data limited which features could be detected. A further reported finding was that TCR beta sequences accurately predicted the HLA-A and HLA-B alleles for most subjects in the first cohort. According to a later genetic analysis, donors in an Asian-associated ancestry cluster had fewer N-insertions in productive TCRs than the approximately 630-donor mean. When HLA alleles, especially DR and DQ, strongly co-occurred, attributing TCR associations to individual alleles was difficult. A few of the identified cytomegalovirus-associated TCR beta chains were confirmed in vitro to be specific for cytomegalovirus antigens. In a later analysis, 15,000 to 20,000 TCR beta sequences were associated with specific HLA alleles at a false discovery rate of 0.05. In a later analysis, the rate of TCR association differed among HLA loci, with DRB1 alleles having the most associated TCRs and HLA-C alleles having the fewest. Because counts were too low, more than 15 rarely observed V segments, including chromosome 9 orphons, were left out of the earlier analysis of over 550 of the donors. In a later analysis, HLA-associated TCR beta chains showed more clonal expansion and lower generation probabilities than non-associated chains that were equally common. In a later analysis, several top co-occurrence clusters were reported to appear linked to parvovirus B19, influenza, CMV and Epstein-Barr virus. Immune exposure information for the cohort was limited to CMV serostatus. A group of highly shared sequence variants was considered likely to be a technical artifact of the sequencing pipeline. Correlated functional status among segregating V segments might be attributable to linkage disequilibrium, but an unknown experimental factor could not be ruled out. An earlier analysis of around 500 of the donors showed that most TCR beta V segments appeared in productive rearrangements either about 87% or about 30% of the time, which broadly matched IMGT annotations. In both the original and validation cohorts, the classifier was reported to diagnose cytomegalovirus status with high specificity and sensitivity.

Note on this clone: This receptor's antigen is unknown. No per-base quality is available; no much larger clone lies one base away.

The library was made by the immunoSEQ multiplex PCR assay. A mixture of 60 forward primers for TCR Vbeta segments and 13 reverse primers for TCR Jbeta segments was used in the multiplex PCR. Amplification of the CDR3 region of rearranged TCR beta genes was performed with a multiplex PCR assay on genomic DNA. The Illumina HiSeq System was used to sequence the amplified TCR beta libraries as 87-base-pair reads. Per the source publication's procedure: A later analysis tallied around 80 million unique TCR beta chains across the approximately 670 repertoires, and around 10 million of those chains were shared by two or more donors. Raw reads were error-corrected and collapsed into unique sequences with a nearest-neighbor algorithm that merged closely related sequences to remove PCR and sequencing errors. V, D and J gene segments were assigned by aligning CDR3 sequences to IMGT reference sequences. For a sequence to be retained, a match of at least six nucleotides was required to both a V gene segment and a J gene segment. A rearrangement was called productive if the CDR3 had no stop codons and remained in frame with V and J, and every other rearrangement was called non-productive. CDR3 was defined by IMGT convention, running from the second conserved V-encoded cysteine to the conserved J-encoded phenylalanine. The earlier analysis of some 540 of the donors excluded any sequence lacking an unambiguous match to a single V gene segment. An earlier analysis of a few hundred of the donors classified V segments as functional when productive rearrangements were above 56.7% and as segregating when the standard deviation between donors was above 5%. A statistical classification framework was built to diagnose cytomegalovirus status from the catalog of TCR beta chain sequences. V and J gene assignment, in a later analysis, came from comparing TCR nucleotide sequences with IMGT/GENE-DB human TR gene sequences. A later analysis assigned CDR3 sequences and most-parsimonious VDJ recombination scenarios with the TCRdist pipeline. In a later analysis, each TCR beta chain was defined by its CDR3 amino acid sequence together with its V-gene family, and reads lacking a unique V-gene family were excluded. As a way to deal with suspected cross-contamination and a sequencing artifact, a later analysis dropped roughly 600 nucleotide sequences that were highly shared and had low generation probability. For each public chain, a later analysis derived a clonal expansion index from normalized ranks of inferred template counts within each repertoire. A later analysis computed generation probabilities with a VDJ recombination model fitted to out-of-frame rearrangements, and checked the results against IGoR. In a later analysis, hypergeometric tests were used to score TCR-TCR, TCR-HLA and TCR-CMV co-occurrence, with a repertoire-size bias correction applied to TCR pairs. False discovery rates were estimated in a later analysis by permuting HLA or CMV assignments 20 times. In a later analysis, co-occurring TCRs were grouped using DBSCAN, with TCRdist sequence similarity added in when clustering inside HLA-allele-positive subsets. Repertoires with fewer than 30,000 or more than 120,000 public chains were left out of co-occurrence clustering, as were five repertoires with anomalous nucleotide sharing. Here the immuneACCESS table is served through TCRdb, limited to in-frame sequences with V and J called. Missing clones are a known gap in these copies; in checked studies unresolved V genes cover under half, and the rest lacks a known reason. V, J and clone size were drawn from that table, and D and trimming were deduced from the DNA. This sample comprises 150,000 to 200,000 clones, 75% to 80% of them detected only once. The ten most abundant clones make up more than 12% of the sample.

In total, 666 healthy bone marrow donors made up the cohort. At the time of sampling, all cohort members were nominally healthy, though unrecorded immune exposures were likely present. The donor tested CMV seropositive and was one of the 289 seropositive cohort members. Every donor gave a peripheral blood sample, and the peripheral blood mononuclear cells from that sample were used for TCR beta sequencing. The Qiagen DNeasy Blood Extraction Kit was used to extract genomic DNA from the blood cell samples. This clonotype originated in a man in his fifties or sixties in good health and CMV-seropositive. Sequencing was done on a sample of PBMCs.

The nucleotide sequence is given as TGTGCCAGCAGTAATGCAGGGCCGATTCTTGGCTACACCTTC. Its protein product is CASSNAGPILGYTF. Recombination connected TRBV5-4 to TRBJ1-2; TRBD1 is a possible D gene, resting on 5 matching bases. From the cysteine through the phenylalanine, the CDR3 covers 14 amino acids. The sequence is cut down to CDR3 DNA, 42 bases in frame from base 1. CDR1 and CDR2 were assigned from the germline V gene (reference sequence) as SGHNT and YYREEE. The trim is 5 bases for V and 7 bases for J, with a gap of 18 bases between the germline ends.